This paragraph reports one T cell receptor beta chain. The data originate from a study of blood T cells in healthy people across ages. Study as a whole: Template-switching capture recovered about one barcoded beta molecule per two T cells.

Germline lookup yields CDR1 MDHEN and CDR2 SYDVKM. The V and J ends lost 8 bases and 1 base respectively, with 13 bases between them. The CDR3 sequence is 14 residues long. A second PCR, run for roughly 7 to 11 cycles, used a sample-barcoded 5' primer plus a J-beta primer mix. All cDNA molecules were each tagged by a template-switch adaptor with 12 random nucleotides. TCRdb reanalysed the 5' RACE reads using MiXCR and keeps one entry per CDR3 protein. The sample carries about 970,000 distinct CDR3 sequences, 45% to 60% recorded once. The V and J genes are TRBV28 and TRBJ2-3; D is ambiguous. The TCR was taken from a woman aged 55-69 years in good health. The sample taken for sequencing was blood. The DNA for the CDR3 is TGTGCCAGCCGTCGAGTGGGCCGCACAGATACGCAGTATTTT. Amino acid sequence: CASRRVGRTDTQYF.